A selection of T cell receptor beta chains follows, all from one sample in a study of response to subunit inactivated influenza vaccine. Each CDR3 protein is one row after TCRdb ran MiXCR on the RT-PCR reads. Of 700,000 to 900,000 distinct CDR3 sequences in the sample, 21% are singletons; the top ten hold 9.5% to 13%. Material: PBMCs from blood, obtained 4 to 6 days after vaccination. The source is a man between 50 and 59 years old who received an inactivated influenza vaccine. Both conserved end residues are trimmed from each CDR3. Fields, in order: V gene, J gene, CDR3 protein.

TRBV12-3/TRBV12-4	TRBJ2-3	ASSLEAGRSTDTQY
TRBV9	TRBJ2-7	ASSVDRREASYEQY
TRBV20-1	TRBJ2-1	SASIITSGAYNEQF
TRBV4-3	TRBJ2-7	ASSQGTSGTYEQY
TRBV5-1	TRBJ2-7	ASRLGQEGNYEQY
TRBV9	TRBJ2-1	ASSVGAVGIHNEQF
TRBV15	TRBJ1-2	ATSTGRSNYGYT
TRBV20-1	TRBJ2-3	SARDTYRAADTQY
TRBV5-1	TRBJ2-7	ASSLESTYEQY
TRBV7-2	TRBJ2-2	ASSFTGGNTGELF
TRBV20-1	TRBJ2-3	SVSSGRRPDTQY
TRBV11-2	TRBJ2-1	ASSLGNRGFAEQF
TRBV25-1	TRBJ1-2	ASSEPGANYGYT
TRBV20-1	TRBJ1-6	SASRDRASPLH
TRBV29-1	TRBJ2-2	SVDTLGSGTGELF
TRBV11-2	TRBJ2-5	ASSYLGPRETQY
TRBV18	TRBJ2-7	ASSPASGVYEQY